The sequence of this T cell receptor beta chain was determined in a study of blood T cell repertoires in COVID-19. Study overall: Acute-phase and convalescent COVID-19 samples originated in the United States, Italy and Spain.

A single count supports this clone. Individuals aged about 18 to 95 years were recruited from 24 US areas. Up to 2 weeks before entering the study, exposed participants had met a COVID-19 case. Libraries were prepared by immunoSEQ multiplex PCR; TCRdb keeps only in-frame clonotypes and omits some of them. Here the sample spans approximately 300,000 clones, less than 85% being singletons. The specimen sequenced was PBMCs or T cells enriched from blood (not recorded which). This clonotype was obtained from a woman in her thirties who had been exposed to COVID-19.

In DNA form, the CDR3 reads TGTGCCAGCACCCAACCCAGTTCCTACGAGCAGTACTTC. As protein: CASTQPSSYEQYF. The V call is TRBV27, the J call TRBJ2-7, with no clear D. The length of the CDR3 is 13 residues. Per the germline V gene, CDR1 is MNHEY and CDR2 is SMNVEV (reference sequence). V dropped 7 bases and J dropped 1 base, with 11 bases sitting between them.